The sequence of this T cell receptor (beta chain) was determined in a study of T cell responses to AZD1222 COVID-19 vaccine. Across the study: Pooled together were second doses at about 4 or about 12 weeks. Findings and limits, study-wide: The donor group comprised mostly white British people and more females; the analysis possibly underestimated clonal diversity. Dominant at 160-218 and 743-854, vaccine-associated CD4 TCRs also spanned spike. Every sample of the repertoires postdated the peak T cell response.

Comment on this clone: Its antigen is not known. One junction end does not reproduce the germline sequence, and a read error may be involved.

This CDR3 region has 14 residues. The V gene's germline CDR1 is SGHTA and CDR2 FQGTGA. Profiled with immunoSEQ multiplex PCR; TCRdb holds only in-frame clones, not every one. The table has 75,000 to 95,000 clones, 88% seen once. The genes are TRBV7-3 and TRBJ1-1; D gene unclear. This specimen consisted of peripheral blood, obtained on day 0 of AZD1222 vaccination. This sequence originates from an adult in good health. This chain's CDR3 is CASTLEPPGTEAFF. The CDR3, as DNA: TGTGCCAGCACCTTAGAACCCCCGGGCACTGAAGCTTTCTTT.